One sample yielded the 30 T cell receptor beta chains listed below, sequenced in a study of cytomegalovirus exposure and HLA in healthy donors (dated by TCRdb to about 2017). The protocol used for the library was the immunoSEQ multiplex PCR assay. The multiplex PCR relied on a mix of 60 forward primers for TCR Vbeta segments and 13 reverse primers for TCR Jbeta segments. Sourced from immuneACCESS, this table was stored by TCRdb with only in-frame sequences that have V and J called. A share of the clones is absent; for the studies checked, an unresolved V gene accounts for under half, and the remainder has no known explanation. The sample profile shows about 160,000 clones; about 81% of them were found once. About 0.98% of the sample rests with the top ten. The material sequenced was PBMCs. Receptors were obtained from a girl under 10 years old in good health and CMV-seropositive.

This clone showed up just a few times. The rearrangement uses TRBV4-1 and TRBJ1-4; D is perhaps TRBD1 (6 bases). V was clipped by 0 bases and J by 4 bases, with 9 bases between them. Germline loops: CDR1 MGHRA, CDR2 YSYEKL. The CDR3 has 15 amino acids. The CDR3 here is CASSQEGQINEKLFF. The CDR3 nucleotides read TGCGCCAGCAGCCAAGAAGGACAGATTAATGAAAAACTGTTTTTT.

The chain recombines TRBV7-9 with TRBJ1-2; D ambiguous. V gave up 1 base and J gave up 8 bases, with 11 bases separating them. Germline lookup yields CDR1 SEHNR and CDR2 FQNEAQ (reference sequence). This CDR3 has 13 residues. The CDR3 region is CASSLGRAEGYTF. The DNA for the CDR3 is TGTGCCAGCAGCTTAGGGAGGGCTGAGGGCTACACCTTC.

This chain links TRBV28 with TRBJ2-7; the match to TRBD2 covers 9 bases. The CDR3 extends over 17 amino acids. V lost 7 bases and J lost 2; bases outside the gene matches: 15. Germline CDR1 and CDR2: MDHEN and SYDVKM. As DNA, the CDR3 is TGTGCCAGCACTAGCGGGATTCCCCTCGAGGAGACCTACGAGCAGTACTTC. Amino acids: CASTSGIPLEETYEQYF.

The count of this clone is one. The chain is built from TRBV7-3 and TRBJ2-1; 9 nucleotides line up with TRBD2. Trimming cost V 2 bases and J 9 bases; bases outside gene matches: 8. The CDR3 loop spans 15 amino acids. Germline CDR1 SGHTA, CDR2 FQGTGA. The CDR3 DNA follows: TGTGCCAGCAGCTTATCTGCGGGAGGGGAGGGTGAGCAGTTCTTC. Translated: CASSLSAGGEGEQFF.

The chain links TRBV7-2 to TRBJ2-7; no reliable D call. Trimming left V 3 bases short and J 2 bases short, with 8 bases between. The CDR3 length is 13 residues. Germline CDR1 is SGHTA and CDR2 is FQGNSA. This CDR3 is CASSFGGAYEQYF. Written as DNA, the CDR3 is TGTGCCAGCAGCTTCGGCGGTGCCTACGAGCAGTACTTC.

V and J are TRBV28 and TRBJ1-1; 7 bases line up with TRBD1. The CDR3 is made up of 13 amino acids. After removal of 6 bases from V and 14 bases from J, the junction contained 15 bases not matched to a gene. Germline V gene data show CDR1 as MDHEN and CDR2 as SYDVKM. Here the CDR3 reads CASSRDSGFGTFF. The DNA for the CDR3 is TGTGCCAGCAGCCGGGACAGCGGTTTTGGTACGTTCTTT.

The rearrangement uses TRBV27 and TRBJ2-5; 9 bases map to TRBD2. V lost 4 bases and J lost 4; bases outside the gene matches: 4. This CDR3 contains 14 residues. The V gene's germline CDR1 is MNHEY and CDR2 SMNVEV (reference sequence). The CDR3 bases are TGTGCCAGCAGTTCTAGCGGGGACGGAGAGACCCAGTACTTC. This codes for CASSSSGDGETQYF.

V is TRBV11-2 and J is TRBJ2-3; no firm D call. The ends were cut back, 2 bases at V and 3 bases at J, with 6 bases in the middle. The germline V gene has CDR1 SGHAT and CDR2 FQNNGV. The CDR3 is 13 amino acids. The CDR3 DNA reads as TGTGCCAGCAGCTTAATTAGAACAGATACGCAGTATTTT. This gives the protein CASSLIRTDTQYF.

The table lists this clone with a count of one. The chain links TRBV6-6 to TRBJ2-5, with TRBD2 identical over 7 bases. The CDR3 spans 15 residues. Germline V gene sequence: CDR1 MNHNY, CDR2 SVGAGI (reference sequence). J gave up 7 bases and V 5 bases, and 13 bases lay outside the gene matches. The CDR3 bases are TGTGCCAGCAGTCCCTCGAGGGAGGGCCTCGGGACCCAGTACTTC. Translated: CASSPSREGLGTQYF.

The rearrangement uses TRBV5-4 and TRBJ1-3, with 7 bases matching TRBD1. The trim removed 0 bases at V and 0 bases at J, leaving 12 bases unmatched. CDR3 length: 19 residues. Germline lookup yields CDR1 SGHNT and CDR2 YYREEE (reference sequence). The CDR3, as DNA: TGTGCCAGCAGCTTGGATGTGGGTCGACAGGGACTCTCTGGAAACACCATATATTTT. This gives the protein CASSLDVGRQGLSGNTIYF.

The V and J genes are TRBV6-5 and TRBJ2-2, with D maybe TRBD1 (6 bases). V gave up 2 bases and J gave up 7 bases, with 17 bases separating them. Germline V lookup: CDR1 MNHEY, CDR2 SVGAGI. This CDR3 spans 16 amino acids. CDR3 in amino acids: CASSYVGAQGHGELFF. For the CDR3, the DNA is TGTGCCAGCAGTTACGTGGGAGCACAGGGTCACGGGGAGCTGTTTTTT.

The rearrangement links TRBV30 to TRBJ2-6; 9 nucleotides align to TRBD2. With V trimmed by 0 bases and J by 13 bases, 10 bases remained unmatched. The CDR3 has 15 residues. Germline-derived CDR1 and CDR2 are GTSNPN and SVGIG (reference sequence). This chain's CDR3 is CAWSVRGGSAWVLTF. As DNA, the CDR3 is TGTGCCTGGAGTGTGCGGGGGGGATCGGCCTGGGTCCTGACTTTC.

The chain carries TRBV28 and TRBJ2-7; tentatively, D is TRBD2 (5 bases). Germline V gene lookup returns CDR1 MDHEN and CDR2 SYDVKM. This CDR3 has 13 amino acids. Trimming left V 5 bases short and J 2 bases short, with 10 bases between. The CDR3 spells CASSAGGAYEQYF. As DNA, the CDR3 is TGTGCCAGCAGTGCCGGAGGCGCCTACGAGCAGTACTTC.

This chain joins TRBV10-2 and TRBJ2-2; 7 bases align to TRBD2. From germline, CDR1 is WSHSY and CDR2 SAAADI. This CDR3 has 16 amino acids. J lost 3 bases, V lost 7 bases, and 11 bases had no gene match. The CDR3 spells CASKGQSGMDTGELFF. The CDR3 nucleotides are TGCGCCAGCAAAGGTCAGAGCGGGATGGACACCGGGGAGCTGTTTTTT.

The chain uses TRBV6-1 and TRBJ2-7; 7 bases are shared with TRBD1. The germline gives CDR1 MNHNS, CDR2 SASEGT. The CDR3 contains 12 residues. With 5 bases clipped from V and 4 bases from J, the junction kept 2 bases outside the gene matches. The CDR3 DNA reads TGTGCCAGCAGTCTGGGACAGTACGAGCAGTACTTC. Translation: CASSLGQYEQYF.

The chain recombines TRBV29-1 with TRBJ2-5, with D possibly TRBD2 on 7 matching bases. The CDR3 is 12 residues long. Trimming took 8 bases from V and 5 from J, leaving 15 bases between them. The V gene's germline CDR1 is SQVTM and CDR2 ANQGSEA. CDR3 DNA: TGCAGCTCCCGGGGGGCGTCTGAGACCCAGTACTTC. Protein: CSSRGASETQYF. Together with reference TRBV29-1 and TRBJ2-5, the CDR3 gives the full variable domain: SAVISQKPSRDICQRGTSLTIQCQVDSQVTMMFWYRQQPGQSLTLIATANQGSEATYESGFVIDKFPISRPNLTFSTLTVSNMSPEDSSIYLCSSRGASETQYFGPGTRLLVL.

This chain connects TRBV6-1 to TRBJ2-5; 8 bases agree with TRBD2. J was trimmed by 6 bases and V by 3 bases; bases with no gene match: 15. The CDR3 length is 17 residues. Germline V lookup: CDR1 MNHNS, CDR2 SASEGT. CDR3 amino acids: CASSDRTSWLDVKTQYF. Here the CDR3 DNA reads TGTGCCAGCAGTGATAGGACTAGCTGGTTGGACGTGAAGACCCAGTACTTC.

This sequence joins TRBV28 and TRBJ1-1; D remains unclear. The V gene's germline CDR1 is MDHEN and CDR2 SYDVKM. The CDR3 extends over 15 amino acids. Trimming took 0 bases from V and 1 from J, leaving 9 bases between them. The CDR3 loop is CASSLWGAKNTEAFF. CDR3 nucleotide sequence: TGTGCCAGCAGTTTATGGGGAGCGAAGAACACTGAAGCTTTCTTT.

The rearrangement joins TRBV18 to TRBJ1-2; D not certain. The germline V gene has CDR1 KGHSH and CDR2 LQKENI. The CDR3 is 13 residues long. The germline V and J ends were trimmed by 6 bases and 8 bases, with 16 bases remaining between them. The CDR3 nucleotides are TGTGCCAGCTCCGGAGACAAAAAGCGGGGCTACACCTTC. This codes for CASSGDKKRGYTF.

The chain joins TRBV18 to TRBJ2-7, with a tentative D call TRBD1 (6 bases). The germline V gene has CDR1 KGHSH and CDR2 LQKENI. There are 13 residues in the CDR3. Trimming cost V 6 bases and J 5 bases, with 14 bases left between them. This CDR3 is CASSEGVRDEQYF. For the CDR3, the DNA is TGTGCCAGCTCCGAGGGGGTACGGGACGAGCAGTACTTC.

This sequence joins TRBV28 and TRBJ2-4, with 8 bases aligning to TRBD1. The J segment lost 5 bases and the V segment lost 2 bases, leaving 5 bases of the junction unmatched. Germline V gives CDR1 MDHEN, CDR2 SYDVKM. The CDR3 sequence is 15 residues long. CDR3 coding DNA: TGTGCCAGCAGTTTAACTGGACAGGGTGAAAACATTCAGTACTTC. It yields the protein CASSLTGQGENIQYF.

V gene TRBV7-3 combines with J gene TRBJ2-7; 8 bases match TRBD2. The V gene end was trimmed by 10 bases and the J gene end by 2 bases; junction bases not matched to a gene: 7. The germline CDR1 and CDR2 sequences are SGHTA and FQGTGA. The CDR3 has 13 residues. The CDR3 loop reads CATPGGATYEQYF. In nucleotides, the CDR3 is TGTGCCACCCCCGGGGGGGCCACCTACGAGCAGTACTTC.

This chain connects TRBV28 to TRBJ2-1; 14 positions match TRBD2. The CDR3 sequence is 16 residues long. Germline V gives CDR1 MDHEN, CDR2 SYDVKM. Trimming at V came to 6 bases and at J to 8 bases, leaving 9 bases not matched to a gene. Here the CDR3 reads CASSRTSGRRGHEQFF. For the CDR3, the DNA is TGTGCCAGCAGCCGGACTAGCGGGAGGAGGGGGCATGAGCAGTTCTTC.

This clone was detected only a few times. The chain uses TRBV6-6 and TRBJ1-4; D remains unclear. The ends were cut back, 2 bases at V and 5 bases at J, with 3 bases in the middle. The germline gives CDR1 MNHNY, CDR2 SVGAGI (reference sequence). The CDR3 contains 12 residues. The CDR3 coding sequence is TGTGCCAGCAGTTACCGGAATGAAAAACTGTTTTTT. It codes for CASSYRNEKLFF.

The gene calls are TRBV7-9 and TRBJ1-3, with D hard to call. The CDR3 consists of 15 residues. Germline loops: CDR1 SEHNR, CDR2 FQNEAQ (reference sequence). Trimming took off 5 bases at V and 2 bases at J, with 13 bases between the two ends. CDR3 sequence (DNA): TGTGCCAGCAGCACCCGGGGAGACACTGGAAACACCATATATTTT. Protein sequence: CASSTRGDTGNTIYF.

V usage is TRBV9 and J usage is TRBJ1-1; D is perhaps TRBD1 (5 bases). With 0 bases removed from V and 7 bases from J, the gap between germline ends came to 10 bases. This CDR3 has 13 residues. Germline-derived CDR1 and CDR2 are SGDLS and YYNGEE. This CDR3 reads CASSVVRQGEAFF. In nucleotides, the CDR3 is TGTGCCAGCAGCGTAGTTCGGCAGGGTGAAGCTTTCTTT.

The CDR3 reads CASSPEYEQYF. In DNA, the CDR3 is TGTGCCAGCAGCCCCGAGTACGAGCAGTACTTC. This sequence joins TRBV28 and TRBJ2-7; D remains unclear. The CDR3 runs to 11 residues. The V end was cut by 6 bases, the J end by 4 bases, with 7 bases between. The germline V gene has CDR1 MDHEN and CDR2 SYDVKM.

In nucleotides, the CDR3 is TGCGCCAGCAGCTTGAGTACAGGGGGCGCTCATGAAAAACTGTTTTTT. Protein sequence: CASSLSTGGAHEKLFF. The chain couples TRBV5-1 to TRBJ1-4, with 9 positions matching TRBD1. Trimming cost V 1 base and J 6 bases; bases outside gene matches: 7. The V gene's germline CDR1 is SGHRS and CDR2 YFSETQ. CDR3 length: 16 residues.

This clone was found once. The rearrangement links TRBV30 to TRBJ1-1; 8 nucleotides align to TRBD1. CDR1 is GTSNPN and CDR2 is SVGIG in the germline V gene (reference sequence). The CDR3 contains 13 residues. V was pared by 0 bases and J by 10 bases, with 7 bases of the junction left unmatched. This chain's CDR3 is CAWSVTGGNSAFF. CDR3 DNA: TGTGCCTGGAGTGTTACAGGGGGTAATTCAGCTTTCTTT.

The V call is TRBV6-6, the J call TRBJ1-1; D is unclear. Germline-derived CDR1 and CDR2 are MNHNY and SVGAGI (reference sequence). This CDR3 has 12 residues. V was shortened by 0 bases and J by 7 bases, with 6 bases between the two germline ends. The CDR3 coding sequence is TGTGCCAGCAGTTACTCGGAGGGTGAAGCTTTCTTT. As protein: CASSYSEGEAFF.